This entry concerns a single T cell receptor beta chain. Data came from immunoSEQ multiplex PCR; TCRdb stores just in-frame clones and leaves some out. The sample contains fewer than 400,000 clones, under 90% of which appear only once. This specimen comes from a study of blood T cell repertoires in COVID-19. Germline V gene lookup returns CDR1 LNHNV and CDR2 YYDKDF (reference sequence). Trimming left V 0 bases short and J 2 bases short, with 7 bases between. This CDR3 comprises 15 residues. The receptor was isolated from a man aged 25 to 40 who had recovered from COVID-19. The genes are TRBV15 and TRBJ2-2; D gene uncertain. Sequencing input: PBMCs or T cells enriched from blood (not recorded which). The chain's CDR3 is CATSRDSFNTGELFF. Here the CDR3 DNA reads TGTGCCACCAGCAGAGATTCATTTAACACCGGGGAGCTGTTTTTT.